Listed here are 29 T cell receptor beta chains from one sample, sequenced in a study of blood T cell repertoires in COVID-19. Sequencing was performed with immunoSEQ multiplex PCR; in TCRdb, only in-frame clones are kept and a portion is missing. Altogether about 44,000 clones are present, approximately 86% being singletons, with the ten largest covering about 4.2%. Sample: peripheral blood. Receptor source: a woman aged 70 to 79 with acute or convalescent COVID-19.

CDR3 DNA: TGTGCCAGCTCAACGCTAAAAGCAACTAATGAAAAACTGTTTTTT. Translated: CASSTLKATNEKLFF. This chain joins TRBV18 and TRBJ1-4; D remains ambiguous. The CDR3 spans 15 residues. Germline loops: CDR1 KGHSH, CDR2 LQKENI. Trimming left V 5 bases short and J 0 bases short, with 10 bases between. The complete variable domain, with remaining parts taken from reference TRBV18 and TRBJ1-4, reads NAGVMQNPRHLVRRRGQEARLRCSPMKGHSHVYWYRQLPEEGLKFMVYLQKENIIDESGMPKERFSAEFPKEGPSILRIQQVVRGDSAAYFCASSTLKATNEKLFFGSGTQLSVL.

This clone appeared a single time. V is TRBV14 and J is TRBJ1-2; D remains unclear. CDR1 and CDR2 from the germline V gene are SGHDN and FVKESK. Trimming stripped 4 bases from V and 4 bases from J, with 10 bases between. The CDR3 has 13 residues. CDR3 bases: TGTGCCAGCAGCCCGGGAGTCTTCTATGGCTACACCTTC. This sequence encodes CASSPGVFYGYTF.

The table lists this clone with a count of one. The chain carries TRBV2 and TRBJ2-3; TRBD1 agrees at 10 bases. CDR3 length equals 15 residues. J was trimmed by 3 bases and V by 5 bases; bases with no gene match: 5. From germline, CDR1 is SNHLY and CDR2 FYNNEI. The CDR3 DNA reads TGTGCCAGCAGTAACCGGGACAGGGGAACAGATACGCAGTATTTT. This codes for CASSNRDRGTDTQYF.

The chain carries TRBV29-1 and TRBJ2-7, with 13 bases fitting TRBD2. V lost 6 bases, J lost 3 bases, and 8 bases stayed unmatched. Per the germline V gene, CDR1 is SQVTM and CDR2 is ANQGSEA. The CDR3 sequence is 15 residues long. The CDR3 coding sequence is TGCAGCGTGAGTGGACTAGCGGGAGCCTTCTACGAGCAGTACTTC. It yields the protein CSVSGLAGAFYEQYF.

V usage is TRBV5-1 and J usage is TRBJ2-7, with 7 nucleotides matching TRBD1. The CDR3 has 14 amino acids. Germline V gene data show CDR1 as SGHRS and CDR2 as YFSETQ. V trimming: 5 bases; J trimming: 6 bases; junction bases outside the gene matches: 11. The CDR3 sequence: CASRAGTDEREQYF. CDR3 in DNA: TGCGCCAGCAGGGCCGGGACAGACGAACGCGAGCAGTACTTC.

The genes are TRBV24-1 and TRBJ2-1, with D hard to call. The V end lost 4 bases, the J end lost 0 bases, and 15 bases lay between the germline ends. The CDR3 extends over 17 amino acids. From germline, CDR1 is KGHDR and CDR2 SFDVKD. In DNA, the CDR3 is TGTGCCACCAGTGAGGGCGTCTCGTCGAGCTCCTACAATGAGCAGTTCTTC. Amino acid sequence: CATSEGVSSSSYNEQFF.

This clone has only one observation. The chain combines TRBV5-1 with TRBJ2-1; the match to TRBD1 covers 7 bases. This CDR3 has 14 amino acids. V dropped 4 bases and J dropped 4; count of bases not matched to a gene: 5. In germline, CDR1 is SGHRS, CDR2 YFSETQ. The CDR3 sequence is CASSNGQVYNEQFF. CDR3 bases: TGCGCCAGCAGCAACGGACAGGTATACAATGAGCAGTTCTTC.

This clone turned up a few times. The gene calls are TRBV3-1 (or the pseudogene TRBV3-2) and TRBJ2-7, with D possibly TRBD1 on 6 matching bases. Trimming shortened V by 0 bases and J by 4 bases, and 13 bases separated the two germline ends. Germline-derived CDR1 and CDR2 are LGHDT and YNNKEL (reference sequence). The CDR3 spans 15 residues. In nucleotides, the CDR3 is TGTGCCAGCAGCCAAGATTGGGGGCTAAAGTACGAGCAGTACTTC. Its translation: CASSQDWGLKYEQYF.

The rearrangement joins TRBV20-1 to TRBJ2-1, with 8 nucleotides matching TRBD1. The germline V gene encodes CDR1 DFQATT and CDR2 SNEGSKA (reference sequence). V dropped 6 bases and J dropped 9; count of bases not matched to a gene: 4. The CDR3 consists of 11 residues. For the CDR3, the DNA is TGCAGTGCGCAGACAGGGGTTGAGCAGTTCTTC. Amino acid sequence: CSAQTGVEQFF.

V and J are TRBV24-1 and TRBJ1-4, with 9 bases aligning to TRBD1. J lost 0 bases, V lost 3 bases, and 4 bases had no gene match. CDR3 size: 17 residues. Germline lookup yields CDR1 KGHDR and CDR2 SFDVKD. The CDR3 sequence is CATSDRGQGTTNEKLFF. The CDR3 DNA reads TGTGCCACCAGTGATCGCGGACAGGGGACAACTAATGAAAAACTGTTTTTT.

This clone was seen only once. The chain employs TRBV5-1 and TRBJ2-4; D is possibly TRBD2 (6 bases). The V and J ends lost 4 bases and 0 bases respectively, with 20 bases between them. This CDR3 has 18 residues. CDR1 and CDR2 (germline): SGHRS, YFSETQ. The CDR3 DNA sequence: TGCGCCAGCAGCGCGGGGCGGCGCGCAAACATAGCCAAAAACATTCAGTACTTC. This gives the protein CASSAGRRANIAKNIQYF.

This clone came up once. The chain links TRBV30 to TRBJ2-4, with D tentatively TRBD1 (7 bases). Between the trimmed V and J ends, which lost 5 bases and 0 bases, there was a span of 11 bases. The CDR3 runs to 14 residues. Germline V lookup: CDR1 GTSNPN, CDR2 SVGIG (reference sequence). The CDR3 DNA sequence: TGTGCCTGGGCAGGGGGACTAGCCAAAAACATTCAGTACTTC. Protein: CAWAGGLAKNIQYF.

This chain links TRBV6-9 with TRBJ1-2, with D perhaps TRBD1 (6 bases). Germline V gene data show CDR1 as MNHGY and CDR2 as SVAAGI. With 4 bases removed from V and 4 bases from J, the gap between germline ends came to 13 bases. There are 14 residues in the CDR3. CDR3 protein: CASSFPAGVYGYTF. In nucleotides, the CDR3 is TGTGCCAGCAGTTTCCCGGCAGGGGTCTATGGCTACACCTTC.

V and J are TRBV3-1 (or the pseudogene TRBV3-2) and TRBJ2-1, with a possible D match to TRBD2 (6 bases). This CDR3 contains 16 residues. CDR1 is LGHDT, CDR2 YNNKEL, per germline (reference sequence). The germline V and J ends were trimmed by 4 bases and 0 bases, with 13 bases remaining between them. The CDR3 protein is CASSLHGGSSYNEQFF. The CDR3, as DNA: TGTGCCAGCAGCCTACATGGGGGGAGCTCCTACAATGAGCAGTTCTTC.

The chain is built from TRBV10-3 and TRBJ2-7, with a tentative D call TRBD1 (6 bases). Between the trimmed V and J ends, which lost 3 bases and 5 bases, there was a span of 14 bases. Per germline, CDR1 ENHRY and CDR2 SYGVKD. The CDR3 sequence is 14 residues long. CDR3 amino acids: CAISDKIGTNEQYF. As DNA, the CDR3 is TGTGCCATCAGTGATAAAATAGGGACAAACGAGCAGTACTTC.

A few counts support this clone. The genes are TRBV19 and TRBJ1-3, with 10 bases lining up with TRBD1. The CDR3 is 15 amino acids. The V segment lost 6 bases and the J segment 0 bases; nucleotides outside the gene matches: 2. The germline CDR1 and CDR2 sequences are LNHDA and SQIVND (reference sequence). The CDR3 region is CASSRQGASGNTIYF. Here the CDR3 DNA reads TGTGCCAGTAGCAGACAGGGGGCCTCTGGAAACACCATATATTTT. Looking up the rest from reference TRBV19 and TRBJ1-3 gives the full variable domain: DGGITQSPKYLFRKEGQNVTLSCEQNLNHDAMYWYRQDPGQGLRLIYYSQIVNDFQKGDIAEGYSVSREKKESFPLTVTSAQKNPTAFYLCASSRQGASGNTIYFGEGSWLTVV.

This clone was seen a few times. The genes are TRBV9 and TRBJ2-3, with TRBD2 identical over 11 bases. CDR1 is SGDLS, CDR2 YYNGEE, per germline. This CDR3 region has 21 residues. Unmatched junction bases numbered 18, after V lost 0 bases and J lost 3 bases. The CDR3 sequence: CASSVDKTRVTSGRRTDTQYF. CDR3 nucleotides: TGTGCCAGCAGCGTAGATAAGACGAGGGTCACTAGCGGGAGAAGGACAGATACGCAGTATTTT.

The chain carries TRBV19 and TRBJ1-4; 8 positions match TRBD1. The CDR3 runs 14 residues. Germline loops: CDR1 LNHDA, CDR2 SQIVND (reference sequence). The J segment lost 7 bases and the V segment lost 3 bases, leaving 4 bases of the junction unmatched. The CDR3 nucleotides are TGTGCCAGTAGTATCCCGGGGACAGGTGAAAAACTGTTTTTT. Translated, it gives CASSIPGTGEKLFF.

The chain uses TRBV10-1 and TRBJ2-1; 7 bases map to TRBD1. The CDR3 is 15 residues long. Germline CDR1 reads WNHNN; CDR2 reads SYGVQD (reference sequence). Germline trimming cut 3 bases from V and 4 bases from J; bases unmatched to any gene: 6. The CDR3 coding sequence is TGCGCCAGCAGTGAAGGGGGCGCAGGGTACAATGAGCAGTTCTTC. It translates to CASSEGGAGYNEQFF.

This clone showed up just once. The chain employs TRBV9 and TRBJ2-2, with 8 bases lining up with TRBD2. V lost 4 bases to trimming and J lost 5 bases; unmatched junction nucleotides: 10. Germline assignment: CDR1 SGDLS and CDR2 YYNGEE. CDR3 length equals 16 residues. The CDR3 coding sequence is TGTGCCAGCAGCCACTCCAGCGGGAGCCGTACCGGGGAGCTGTTTTTT. Its protein product is CASSHSSGSRTGELFF.

This chain joins TRBV6-5 and TRBJ1-2; 7 bases align to TRBD1. The CDR3 has 15 residues. Germline trimming cut 6 bases from V and 2 bases from J; bases unmatched to any gene: 9. Germline assignment: CDR1 MNHEY and CDR2 SVGAGI. CDR3 sequence: CASSSVGQPNYGYTF. CDR3 bases: TGTGCCAGCAGCTCCGTGGGACAGCCGAACTATGGCTACACCTTC.

The chain has TRBV6-6 and TRBJ2-3, with D maybe TRBD2 (6 bases). This CDR3 region has 15 residues. The ends were cut back, 7 bases at V and 3 bases at J, with 17 bases in the middle. Germline V gene sequence: CDR1 MNHNY, CDR2 SVGAGI (reference sequence). CDR3 nucleotide sequence: TGTGCCAGCACTCACTTTTCGGGAGAGACAGATACGCAGTATTTT. It codes for CASTHFSGETDTQYF.

The J gene is TRBJ2-1, the V gene TRBV9, with 8 nucleotides matching TRBD1. Trimming removed 5 bases from V and 5 bases from J; junction bases left unmatched: 9. The CDR3 loop spans 15 amino acids. CDR1 and CDR2 (germline): SGDLS, YYNGEE. The CDR3: CASRPGQGHNNEQFF. The CDR3 DNA reads TGTGCCAGCAGACCCGGACAGGGCCACAACAATGAGCAGTTCTTC.

The chain uses TRBV7-2 and TRBJ2-7, with a possible D match to TRBD2 (5 bases). V was pared by 5 bases and J by 6 bases, with 14 bases between. CDR1 is SGHTA and CDR2 is FQGNSA in the germline V gene. CDR3 size: 13 residues. The CDR3 region is CASSQYLATEQYF. The CDR3 coding sequence is TGTGCCAGCAGCCAATATCTAGCCACCGAGCAGTACTTC.

The chain is built from TRBV6-6 and TRBJ1-2; D is unresolved. The V end lost 1 base, the J end lost 7 bases, and 13 bases lay between the germline ends. Germline CDR1 MNHNY, CDR2 SVGAGI (reference sequence). The CDR3 spans 14 residues. In DNA, the CDR3 is TGTGCCAGCAGTTACTTCCCGCGGGAGGTTGGCTACACCTTC. This codes for CASSYFPREVGYTF.

The chain is built from TRBV12-3 or TRBV12-4 and TRBJ1-1, with D uncertain. The CDR3 has 13 amino acids. V was shortened by 5 bases and J by 1 base, with 8 bases between the two germline ends. This CDR3 reads CASSVATNTEAFF. The CDR3 bases are TGTGCCAGCAGTGTGGCCACGAACACTGAAGCTTTCTTT.

The chain carries TRBV9 and TRBJ2-1; a weak D match, TRBD1 (6 bases). CDR3 size: 13 residues. The germline CDR1 and CDR2 sequences are SGDLS and YYNGEE. The V end was cut by 6 bases, the J end by 6 bases, with 13 bases between. Here the CDR3 reads CASTTLRGNEQFF. The CDR3 bases are TGTGCCAGCACCACCCTCAGGGGCAATGAGCAGTTCTTC.

This clone was detected a few times. The rearrangement joins TRBV10-2 to TRBJ1-2; 8 positions match TRBD1. The germline V gene has CDR1 WSHSY and CDR2 SAAADI. CDR3 size: 13 residues. Trimming cost V 5 bases and J 7 bases; bases outside gene matches: 6. CDR3 in amino acids: CASSQKQGVGYTF. In nucleotides, the CDR3 is TGCGCCAGCAGTCAAAAACAGGGGGTTGGCTACACCTTC.

This chain uses TRBV6-5 with TRBJ2-7, with 7 bases that match TRBD2. The trim removed 6 bases at V and 6 bases at J, leaving 14 bases unmatched. Germline lookup yields CDR1 MNHEY and CDR2 SVGAGI. This CDR3 contains 15 residues. CDR3 in DNA: TGTGCCAGCAGCAGCCTACGGGAGGCCCCCGTCGAGCAGTACTTC. Translating gives CASSSLREAPVEQYF.